This TCR beta chain emerged from a study of vaccination effects on CD4 cells after COVID-19. Comments on this clone: Antigen: not known.

Looked up from germline, CDR1 is SGHTS and CDR2 is YDEGEE. V lost 0 bases to trimming and J lost 5 bases, with 14 bases between them. This CDR3 contains 15 residues. Method: immunoSEQ multiplex PCR; TCRdb's copy keeps in-frame clones and lacks some. The sample records tens of thousands of clones, less than 85% being singletons. Viral peptide pools were used in the ViraFEST assay to expand antigen-specific CD4+ T cells, and sequencing came afterward. Scientists isolated CD4+ T cells after an approximately ten-day culture period ended. According to the study, vaccine recipients showed no prior SARS-CoV-2 infection and negative nucleocapsid antibodies. They grew over 1.5 million PBMC in each well, adding about 9.5 IU/ml IL-2 and approximately 9.2 ug/ml peptides. The study's findings and limits: Convalescent patients were scarce, and early post-infection timepoints were absent.

The chain couples TRBV5-8 to TRBJ1-1; no definite D call. This TCR was recovered from a human donor who received a COVID-19 vaccine. The specimen comprised CD4+ T cells from PBMCs cultured with HCoV-NL63 spike peptides, sampled before COVID-19 vaccination. The CDR3 loop is CASSLGWERGTEAFF. The CDR3 coding sequence is TGTGCCAGCAGCTTGGGGTGGGAGAGAGGGACTGAAGCTTTCTTT.